This TCR beta chain was sequenced in a study of blood T cell repertoires in COVID-19. Study at large: Some COVID-19 samples were acute and others convalescent; all came from the United States, Italy and Spain.

One Seattle source followed patients from active infection through their disease course. V was shortened by 3 bases and J by 4 bases, with 10 bases between the two germline ends. The CDR3 has 13 amino acids. Germline lookup yields CDR1 SGHRS and CDR2 YFSETQ. As originally analysed: Amplification from reference gene primers served as the basis for estimated nucleated cell counts. Profiling relied on immunoSEQ multiplex PCR, and the TCRdb table lists in-frame clones only, not all of them. D and trimming come from the DNA, and the V and J calls and clone size come from that table. The sample records 300,000 to 400,000 clones, about nine tenths being singletons.

The TCR sequence derives from a woman between 50 and 59 years old with COVID-19, enrolled during active disease. This rearrangement joins TRBV5-1 to TRBJ1-1; D is undetermined. The source material was peripheral blood. DNA for the CDR3: TGCGCCAGCAGCTCCGACTTGGGCACTGAAGCTTTCTTT. Translated: CASSSDLGTEAFF.